The 11 T cell receptor beta chains presented below share a single source sample, sequenced in a study of T-cell memory formation after mild COVID-19. TCRdb passed the 5' RACE reads through MiXCR, listing each CDR3 protein once. The table records 45,000 to 55,000 distinct CDR3 sequences, around 7.3% of them present only once. Material: PBMCs or a T cell subset sorted from them (not recorded which). The receptors derive from a man between 18 and 35 years old who had mild COVID-19 (a few samples of this study predate the infection). Cell type and time point are not known.

This clonotype has a handful of counts. This chain uses TRBV12-3 or TRBV12-4 with TRBJ2-1; TRBD2 matches at 7 bases. V lost 7 bases and J lost 6; bases outside the gene matches: 9. The CDR3 is 14 amino acids. CDR3 in DNA: TGTGCCAGCACCCAGGGACGGGGGGTCAATGAGCAGTTCTTC. It yields the protein CASTQGRGVNEQFF.

This clonotype was detected many times. This chain uses TRBV24-1 with TRBJ2-3; D is undetermined. This CDR3 is built from 14 residues. Per the germline V gene, CDR1 is KGHDR and CDR2 is SFDVKD. V was cut by 4 bases and J by 2 bases, with 9 bases left in between. CDR3 nucleotide sequence: TGTGCCACCAGTGAGGCACGGAACACAGATACGCAGTATTTT. This sequence encodes CATSEARNTDTQYF.

This clonotype was counted only a few times. The chain uses TRBV5-1 and TRBJ1-1; 7 nucleotides line up with TRBD1. Germline values: CDR1 SGHRS, CDR2 YFSETQ. Trimming at V came to 7 bases and at J to 0 bases, leaving 6 bases not matched to a gene. This CDR3 is built from 14 residues. The CDR3 sequence: CASGRQGMNTEAFF. Written as DNA, the CDR3 is TGCGCCAGCGGACGACAGGGCATGAACACTGAAGCTTTCTTT.

Ten or more counts support this clonotype. CDR3: CASSWGGYEQYV. In nucleotides, the CDR3 is TGTGCCAGCAGCTGGGGAGGCTACGAGCAGTACGTC. This chain uses TRBV7-9 with TRBJ2-7; possibly TRBD2 for D (6 bases). The CDR3 consists of 12 residues. Trimming shortened V by 4 bases and J by 3 bases, and 7 bases separated the two germline ends. From germline, CDR1 is SEHNR and CDR2 FQNEAQ (reference sequence).

This clonotype appeared a few times. The chain employs TRBV20-1 and TRBJ2-3; 7 bases match TRBD2. V was clipped by 5 bases and J by 5 bases; unmatched bases: 7. The CDR3 is 13 residues long. CDR1 and CDR2 from the germline V gene are DFQATT and SNEGSKA (reference sequence). The CDR3 protein is CSAGRLAGDTQYF. The CDR3 DNA is TGCAGTGCTGGGCGACTAGCTGGAGATACGCAGTATTTT.

V gene TRBV2 combines with J gene TRBJ1-2; 7 bases line up with TRBD1. This CDR3 is 13 amino acids long. V gave up 6 bases and J gave up 6 bases; unmatched junction bases: 7. Germline-derived CDR1 and CDR2 are SNHLY and FYNNEI. The CDR3 coding sequence is TGTGCCAGCAGGCCCGACAGGGAACATGGCTACACCTTC. The encoded protein is CASRPDREHGYTF.

Many counts were recorded for this clonotype. This chain joins TRBV3-1 and TRBJ2-3, with TRBD1 as a possible D gene (5 bases). The germline V gene encodes CDR1 LGHDT and CDR2 YNNKEL (reference sequence). The CDR3 length is 16 residues. The V gene lost 4 bases and the J gene lost 1 base, with 15 bases spanning the gap. The CDR3 is CASSPPPTRGTDTQYF. The CDR3 nucleotides are TGTGCCAGCAGCCCCCCCCCTACCAGGGGCACAGATACGCAGTATTTT.

This chain uses TRBV5-1 with TRBJ1-1; the D gene is possibly TRBD1 (5 bases). V was cut by 0 bases and J by 7 bases, with 10 bases left in between. The CDR3 sequence is 13 residues long. Germline loops: CDR1 SGHRS, CDR2 YFSETQ. The CDR3, as DNA: TGCGCCAGCAGCTTGGCAGGGATTGGTGAAGCTTTCTTT. The encoded protein is CASSLAGIGEAFF. The entire variable domain, with the rest obtained from reference TRBV5-1 and TRBJ1-1, is as follows: KAGVTQTPRYLIKTRGQQVTLSCSPISGHRSVSWYQQTPGQGLQFLFEYFSETQRNKGNFPGRFSGRQFSNSRSEMNVSTLELGDSALYLCASSLAGIGEAFFGQGTRLTVV.

This clonotype has a count of ten or more. This CDR3 is CSLKMLGGQPQHF. DNA of the CDR3: TGCAGTCTCAAAATGTTGGGTGGGCAGCCCCAGCATTTT. The chain couples TRBV20-1 to TRBJ1-5; D uncertain. V lost 8 bases and J 7 bases, leaving 18 bases between the germline ends. The germline V gene encodes CDR1 DFQATT and CDR2 SNEGSKA (reference sequence). The CDR3 runs to 13 residues.

CDR3 nucleotide sequence: TGTGCCAGCAGCAAGGACAGGGAGGATGGCTACACCTTC. Protein: CASSKDREDGYTF. J is TRBJ1-2 and V is TRBV11-1; 8 positions match TRBD1. V shed 5 bases, J shed 6 bases, and the junction held 5 bases outside the gene matches. The CDR3 contains 13 residues. Germline CDR1 is SGHAT and CDR2 is FQDESV (reference sequence).

Ten or more counts support this clonotype. V usage is TRBV7-2 and J usage is TRBJ2-3; 13 bases line up with TRBD2. The length of the CDR3 is 16 residues. The V and J ends lost 5 bases and 4 bases, in that order; junction bases with no gene match: 6. CDR1 and CDR2 (germline): SGHTA, FQGNSA. CDR3 DNA sequence: TGTGCCAGCAGCCTGCGACTAGCGGGGGGCTCAGATACGCAGTATTTT. Its protein is CASSLRLAGGSDTQYF.